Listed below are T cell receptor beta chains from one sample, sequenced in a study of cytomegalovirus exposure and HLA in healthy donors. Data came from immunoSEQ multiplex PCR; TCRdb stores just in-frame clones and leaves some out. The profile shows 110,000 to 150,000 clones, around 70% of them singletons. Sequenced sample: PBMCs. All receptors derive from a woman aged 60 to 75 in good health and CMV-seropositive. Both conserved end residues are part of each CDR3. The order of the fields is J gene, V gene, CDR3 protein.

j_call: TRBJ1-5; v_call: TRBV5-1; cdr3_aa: CASSQDSRNQPQHF
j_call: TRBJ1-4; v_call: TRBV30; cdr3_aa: CAWSPHPRYSEKLFF
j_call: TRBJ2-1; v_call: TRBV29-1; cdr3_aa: CSVEVGGARANEQFF
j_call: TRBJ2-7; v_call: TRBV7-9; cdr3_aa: CASSHSGGLPYEQYF
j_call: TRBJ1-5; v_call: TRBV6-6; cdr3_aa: CASSYPGDSNQPQHF
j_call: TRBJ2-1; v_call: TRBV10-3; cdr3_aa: CAISESNGRTYNEQFF
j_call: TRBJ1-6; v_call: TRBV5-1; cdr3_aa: CASRLDRDNSPLHF
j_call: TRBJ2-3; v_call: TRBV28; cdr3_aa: CASTSTDSTDTQYF
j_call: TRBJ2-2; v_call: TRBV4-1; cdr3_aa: CASSPGLAGGGGELFF
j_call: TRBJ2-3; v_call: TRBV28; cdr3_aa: CASYSGGQGSDTQYF
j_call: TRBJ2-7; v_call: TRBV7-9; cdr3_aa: CASSLAGTTYEQYF
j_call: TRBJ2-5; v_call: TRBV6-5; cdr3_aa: CASSPPGEETQYF
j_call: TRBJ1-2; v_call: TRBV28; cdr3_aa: CASSFGGPSPNYGYTF
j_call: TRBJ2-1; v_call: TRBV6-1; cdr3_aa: CASRELAAQFF
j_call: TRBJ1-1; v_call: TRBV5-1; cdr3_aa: CASSLYNQGLGTEAFF
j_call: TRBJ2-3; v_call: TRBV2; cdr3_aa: CASSGDITDTQYF
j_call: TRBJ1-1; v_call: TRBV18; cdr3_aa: CASSPTLITGTGRTEAFF
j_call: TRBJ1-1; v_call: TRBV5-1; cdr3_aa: CASSVGQGARTEAFF
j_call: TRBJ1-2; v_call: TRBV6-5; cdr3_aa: CASSNEQGRQYGYTF
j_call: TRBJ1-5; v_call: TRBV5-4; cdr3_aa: CASSPGPGSYNQPQHF
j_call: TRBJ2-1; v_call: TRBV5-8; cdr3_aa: CASSFRLPSYNEQFF
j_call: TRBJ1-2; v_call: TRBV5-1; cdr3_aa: CASSLSEGGYGYTF
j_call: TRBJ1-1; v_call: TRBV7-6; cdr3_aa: CASSLSAGGTEAFF
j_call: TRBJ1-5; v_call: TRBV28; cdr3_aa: CASSLYNSNQPQHF
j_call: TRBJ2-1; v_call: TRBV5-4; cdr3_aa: CASSPPPAGGINEQFF
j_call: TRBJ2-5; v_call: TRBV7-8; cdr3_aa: CASSVGLKETQYF
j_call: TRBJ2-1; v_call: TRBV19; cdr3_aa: CASSIGLAEGNEQFF
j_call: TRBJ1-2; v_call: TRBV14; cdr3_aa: CASSPTNLWYGYTF
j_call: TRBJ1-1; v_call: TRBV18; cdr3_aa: CASSGNRENTEAFF
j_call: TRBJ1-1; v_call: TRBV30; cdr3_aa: CAWSTGTGAFEAFF
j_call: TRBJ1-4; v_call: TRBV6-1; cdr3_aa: CASSEVWAKEKLFF
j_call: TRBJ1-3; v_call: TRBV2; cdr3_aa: CASSESGGNTIYF
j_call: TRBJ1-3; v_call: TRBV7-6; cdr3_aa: CASSLQAGPPGNTIYF
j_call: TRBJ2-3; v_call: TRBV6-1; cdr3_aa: CASRPAGTSTDTQYF
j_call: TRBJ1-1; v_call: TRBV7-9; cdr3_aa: CASSPRQGMRAFF
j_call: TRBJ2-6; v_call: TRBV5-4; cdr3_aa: CASSLAGPSGANVLTF
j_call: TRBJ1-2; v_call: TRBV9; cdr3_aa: CASSVAGGEKGYTF
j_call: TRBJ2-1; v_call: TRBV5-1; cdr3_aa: CASRPPAGISYNEQFF
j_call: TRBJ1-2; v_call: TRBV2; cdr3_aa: CASSDAGIYGYTF
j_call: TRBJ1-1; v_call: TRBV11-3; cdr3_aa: CASRGGESEAFF
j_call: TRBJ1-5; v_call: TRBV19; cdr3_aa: CASSSGQGSQPQHF
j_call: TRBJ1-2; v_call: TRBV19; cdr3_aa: CASSMTATNYGYTF
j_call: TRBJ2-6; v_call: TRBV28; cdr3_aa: CASSLEGSGANVLTF